The sequence of this TCR beta chain was determined in a study of PD-L1 blockade in urothelial cancer (dated 2017 in TCRdb). At the level of the whole study: Every patient began therapy at some point between 2013 and 2015 and was given atezolizumab 1,200 mg intravenously every 3 weeks. Pretreatment tumor samples and matched peripheral blood, collected serially before and after atezolizumab treatment, underwent TCR sequencing. Blood samples gave a median of 141,255 T cells and 83,000 or so unique TCRs, with a median clonality of around 0.074. Pretreatment blood TCR-seq was available for around 29 patients, at least one posttreatment blood collection was obtained for around 25 patients, and tumor TCR-seq was available for around 25 patients. Several patients achieved durable clinical benefit and roughly 20 did not. Blood samples were analyzed at two time points: 3 weeks after treatment start (second dose) and 6 weeks after treatment start. Patients had an ECOG performance status of 0 or 1 and had received between 0 and 3 prior chemotherapy regimens. In the same patients, pretreatment tumors underwent whole exome sequencing and RNA sequencing in addition to TCR sequencing. Durable clinical benefit meant progression-free survival longer than 6 months, and TCR features were also tested against progression-free and overall survival. About 90% of the roughly 30 patients were identified as males with urothelial cancer of bladder origin, and a prior smoking history was reported by 18 of 29 patients. An exploratory multi-omic analysis was conducted of the somatic, immune and clinical correlates of response to PD-L1 blockade with atezolizumab in urothelial cancer.

Beyond this particular receptor, the publication reports: Because the sample size was small (n of about 30) and many exploratory analyses were performed, the results are intended to be hypothesis-generating. Improved progression-free and overall survival was found to be associated with pretreatment peripheral blood TCR clonality below the median. At 3 weeks after the start of treatment, tumor-associated TCR clones in peripheral blood had expanded more in patients with durable benefit (n ≈ 22, p = 0.022).

Interpreted using the paper, the time point label stands for: pretreatment peripheral blood. A total of around 30 patients with locally advanced or metastatic urothelial carcinoma, treated at Memorial Sloan Kettering on a trial protocol, made up the cohort. Peripheral blood mononuclear cells were collected pretreatment and during treatment, with between 1 and 8 total time points per patient. The Qiagen DNeasy Blood extraction kit was used to purify genomic DNA from total PBMCs and tumor samples. PBMCs were collected pretreatment and during treatment and were isolated and stored as previously described. On this clone: Its antigen is unknown. Per-base qualities were not stored, and no clone one base away is much larger.

From a lookup of the germline V gene, CDR1 and CDR2 are LGHNA and YNFKEQ. The CDR3 spans 14 residues, from the cysteine through the phenylalanine. Of all the DNA, just the CDR3 is kept, 42 bases in frame from base 1. V lost 4 bases and J lost 1 base, and the count of bases not matched to a germline gene is 0. To estimate absolute template abundance from read counts, synthetic TCR analog templates were spiked into each PCR. The immunoSEQ assay was used to amplify TCRbeta CDR3 regions from genomic DNA with bias-controlled V and J gene primers. Rearranged TCRbeta segments were sequenced at approximately 20X coverage. In the source study's methods: Clustering was used to correct sequencing errors, and CDR3s were annotated against IMGT to assign V, D and J genes. Downstream analyses used only productive TCRbeta rearrangements and left out out-of-frame or stop-codon sequences. Clonality was calculated as one minus the Shannon entropy normalized by the log of the number of unique productive sequences. Clones differing between time points or between blood and tumor were identified by Fisher's exact test with Benjamini-Hochberg correction at adjusted p below 0.01. Entries here come from immuneACCESS through TCRdb and include only in-frame sequences with V and J called. Some clones fail to appear in such tables; in the studies checked, an unresolved V gene covers under half of the shortfall, and the cause of the remainder is unknown. V and J calls and clone size are copied from that table; D and trimming were computed from the DNA. A total of tens of thousands of clones appear in this sample, over 80% of them only once. Roughly 1.9% of the sample is taken by the ten largest.

The clonotype comes from a man aged 55 to 70 with urothelial cancer. The source was PBMCs, collected around atezolizumab (anti-PD-L1) treatment. The V and J segments used are TRBV4-2 and TRBJ1-1; 10 junctional bases match TRBD1. CDR3 loop: CASSRDRGNTEAFF. The DNA reads as follows: TGTGCCAGCAGCCGGGACAGGGGGAACACTGAAGCTTTCTTT.